This TCR beta chain is from a study of human T cells and chemical hapten exposure. Overall study findings and caveats: Donors were affected by alopecia, so their immune reaction might vary from that of healthy individuals.

In germline, CDR1 is SQVTM, CDR2 ANQGSEA. The V and J ends lost 4 bases and 15 bases, in that order; junction bases with no gene match: 12. The CDR3 is 12 residues long. MiXCR, run by TCRdb on the RACE reads, gives a single entry per CDR3 protein. The data contain about 80,000 distinct CDR3 sequences, 6% to 9% of them singletons. This clonotype was detected ten times or more. Its antigen remains unidentified. Noted time point: patch test 1, 2 weeks after DPC sensitization. Treatment: therapeutic diphenylcyclopropenone sensitization with weekly scalp DPC. Each donor was an alopecia patient between 18 and 70 years of age who qualified for DPC.

The J gene is TRBJ2-1, the V gene TRBV29-1; 7 bases line up with TRBD1. The sequence came from a woman aged 25 to 45 with alopecia areata. Some clones in this sample may be carry-over from other donors' samples. The sample consisted of whole blood, taken in connection with sensitization to the hapten diphenylcyclopropenone (DPC). In DNA, the CDR3 is TGCAGCGTTGTTTCTTGGACAGGTGGCACGTTCTTC. Residues: CSVVSWTGGTFF.